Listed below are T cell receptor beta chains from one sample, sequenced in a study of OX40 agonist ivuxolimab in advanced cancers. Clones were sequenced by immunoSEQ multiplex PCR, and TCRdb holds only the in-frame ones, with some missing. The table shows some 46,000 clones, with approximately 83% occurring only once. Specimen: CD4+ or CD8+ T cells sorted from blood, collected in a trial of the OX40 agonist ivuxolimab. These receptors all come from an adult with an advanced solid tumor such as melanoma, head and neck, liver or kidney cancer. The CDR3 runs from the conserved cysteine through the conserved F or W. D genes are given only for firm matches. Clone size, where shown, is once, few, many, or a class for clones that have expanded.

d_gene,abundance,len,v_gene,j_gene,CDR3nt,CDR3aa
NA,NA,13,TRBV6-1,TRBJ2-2,TGTGCCAGCAGTGAAGGACAGACCGGGGAGCTGTTTTTT,CASSEGQTGELFF
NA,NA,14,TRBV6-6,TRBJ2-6,TGTGCCAGCAGACAGGGCCCTGGGGCCAACGTCCTGACTTTC,CASRQGPGANVLTF
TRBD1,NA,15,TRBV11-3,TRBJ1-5,TGTGCCAGCAGCATCAACGGGACAGACAATCAGCCCCAGCATTTT,CASSINGTDNQPQHF
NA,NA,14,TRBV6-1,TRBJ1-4,TGTGCCAGCAGTGAAGCGGGGATGAATGAAAAACTGTTTTTT,CASSEAGMNEKLFF
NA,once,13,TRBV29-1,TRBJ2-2,TGCAGCGTTGAGCTAGCGTGGACCGGGGAGCTGTTTTTT,CSVELAWTGELFF
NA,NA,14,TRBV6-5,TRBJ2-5,TGTGCCAGCAGTGGCAGTCAGGGGTGGGAGACCCAGTACTTC,CASSGSQGWETQYF
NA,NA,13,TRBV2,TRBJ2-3,TGTGCCAGCAGTGGAGGAGCATCTGATACGCAGTATTTT,CASSGGASDTQYF
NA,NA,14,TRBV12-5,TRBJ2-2,TGTGCTAGTGGTTTTGGTGCACGAACCGGGGAGCTGTTTTTT,CASGFGARTGELFF
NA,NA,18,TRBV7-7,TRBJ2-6,TGTGCCAGCAGCTTAGGATTACAGTCCTACTCTGGGGCCAACGTCCTGACTTTC,CASSLGLQSYSGANVLTF
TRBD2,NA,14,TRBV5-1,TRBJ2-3,TGCGCCAGCAGCCCGGGACTAGTTAGAGATACGCAGTATTTT,CASSPGLVRDTQYF
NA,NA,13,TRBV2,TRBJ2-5,TGTGCCAGCAGGCAGAGAGCGGTAGAGACCCAGTACTTC,CASRQRAVETQYF
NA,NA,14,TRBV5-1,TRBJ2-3,TGCGCCAGCAGCTTAACCGGGACCACAGATACGCAGTATTTT,CASSLTGTTDTQYF
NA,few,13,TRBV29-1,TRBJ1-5,TGCAGCGTTGCTGACAGTACCAATCAGCCCCAGCATTTT,CSVADSTNQPQHF
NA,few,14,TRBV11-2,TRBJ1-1,TGTGCCAGCAGCTTACACCACTCTATAACTGAAGCTTTCTTT,CASSLHHSITEAFF
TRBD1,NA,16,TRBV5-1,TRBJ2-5,TGCGCCAGCAGCTCCACCGGGACAGGAGACCAAGAGCCCCAGTACTTC,CASSSTGTGDQEPQYF
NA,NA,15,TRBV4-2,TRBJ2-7,TGTGCCAGCAGCCCCCGGGACTCCGAACCCTACGAGCAGTACTTC,CASSPRDSEPYEQYF
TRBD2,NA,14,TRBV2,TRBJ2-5,TGTGCCAGCAGTGGACTAGCGGGGGAAGAGACCCAGTACTTC,CASSGLAGEETQYF
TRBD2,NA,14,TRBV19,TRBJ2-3,TGTGCCAGTAGTCTGCGGGAGGGGCCAGATACGCAGTATTTT,CASSLREGPDTQYF
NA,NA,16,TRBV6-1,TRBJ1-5,TGTGCCAGCAGTGAAGAGTGGGGTTATAGCAATCAGCCCCAGCATTTT,CASSEEWGYSNQPQHF
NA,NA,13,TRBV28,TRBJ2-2,TGTGCCAGCGTATCTCAGCGCACCGGGGAGCTGTTTTTT,CASVSQRTGELFF
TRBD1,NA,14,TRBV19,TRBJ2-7,TGTGCCAGTGGGACAGGACCGACTGGTGGCGAGCAGTACTTC,CASGTGPTGGEQYF
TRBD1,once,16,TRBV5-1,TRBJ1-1,TGCGCCAGCAGCCCTGGGACAGCTTACTCGAACACTGAAGCTTTCTTT,CASSPGTAYSNTEAFF